Listed below are T cell receptor beta chains from one sample, sequenced in a study of cytomegalovirus exposure and HLA in healthy donors. Repertoires were generated with immunoSEQ multiplex PCR, while TCRdb's copy carries only in-frame clones and drops some. The sample holds some 130,000 clones, 60% to 75% seen once. The sample comprised PBMCs. These receptor sequences come from a human donor in good health. Both conserved end residues are part of each CDR3. Each record gives: D gene, J gene, clone size, V gene, CDR3 length, CDR3 protein, CDR3 DNA. A D gene is named only where the DNA matches it firmly. Where a row states a size, it is once, few, many or the class of an expanded clone; other rows omit it.

d_call: -
j_call: TRBJ2-2
clone_size: few
v_call: TRBV10-3
cdr3_length: 15
cdr3_aa: CAISESGSYTGELFF
cdr3_nt: TGTGCCATCAGTGAGTCTGGCAGTTACACCGGGGAGCTGTTTTTT

d_call: -
j_call: TRBJ2-5
clone_size: -
v_call: TRBV6-5
cdr3_length: 13
cdr3_aa: CASSRGSQETQYF
cdr3_nt: TGTGCCAGTTCCAGGGGCTCCCAAGAGACCCAGTACTTC

d_call: -
j_call: TRBJ1-1
clone_size: -
v_call: TRBV18
cdr3_length: 16
cdr3_aa: CASSPNQGLGGTEAFF
cdr3_nt: TGTGCCAGCTCACCAAATCAGGGGCTAGGGGGCACTGAAGCTTTCTTT

d_call: TRBD2
j_call: TRBJ2-1
clone_size: -
v_call: TRBV28
cdr3_length: 18
cdr3_aa: CASSGPGLAPSSYNEQFF
cdr3_nt: TGTGCCAGCAGCGGACCGGGACTAGCCCCAAGCTCCTACAATGAGCAGTTCTTC

d_call: TRBD1
j_call: TRBJ2-1
clone_size: -
v_call: TRBV5-4
cdr3_length: 15
cdr3_aa: CASSFPDRGGNEQFF
cdr3_nt: TGTGCCAGCAGCTTCCCGGACAGGGGAGGCAATGAGCAGTTCTTC

d_call: -
j_call: TRBJ1-3
clone_size: few
v_call: TRBV13
cdr3_length: 12
cdr3_aa: CASSSQGDTIYF
cdr3_nt: TGTGCCAGCAGCTCCCAGGGTGACACCATATATTTT

d_call: -
j_call: TRBJ1-3
clone_size: -
v_call: TRBV27
cdr3_length: 14
cdr3_aa: CASSLGGNGNTIYF
cdr3_nt: TGTGCCAGCAGTTTAGGCGGAAATGGAAACACCATATATTTT

d_call: TRBD1
j_call: TRBJ1-5
clone_size: -
v_call: TRBV10-3
cdr3_length: 18
cdr3_aa: CAISAGWGQGRGNQPQHF
cdr3_nt: TGTGCCATCAGTGCTGGGTGGGGACAGGGTCGTGGGAATCAGCCCCAGCATTTT

d_call: -
j_call: TRBJ1-1
clone_size: once
v_call: TRBV2
cdr3_length: 14
cdr3_aa: CASNHPGRTPEAFF
cdr3_nt: TGTGCCAGCAACCACCCGGGAAGGACGCCTGAAGCTTTCTTT

d_call: TRBD1
j_call: TRBJ1-3
clone_size: -
v_call: TRBV18
cdr3_length: 13
cdr3_aa: CASSRDRRNTIYF
cdr3_nt: TGTGCCAGCTCACGGGACAGGAGAAACACCATATATTTT

d_call: -
j_call: TRBJ2-5
clone_size: few
v_call: TRBV2
cdr3_length: 13
cdr3_aa: CASSEGREETQYF
cdr3_nt: TGTGCCAGCAGTGAAGGCAGGGAAGAGACCCAGTACTTC

d_call: TRBD2
j_call: TRBJ2-2
clone_size: -
v_call: TRBV7-8
cdr3_length: 17
cdr3_aa: CASSLPSGGSFTGELFF
cdr3_nt: TGTGCCAGCAGCCTCCCTTCGGGCGGGAGTTTCACCGGGGAGCTGTTTTTT

d_call: -
j_call: TRBJ1-5
clone_size: few
v_call: TRBV9
cdr3_length: 15
cdr3_aa: CASSPSGEPNQPQHF
cdr3_nt: TGTGCCAGCTCACCATCAGGGGAACCCAATCAGCCCCAGCATTTT

d_call: -
j_call: TRBJ1-1
clone_size: -
v_call: TRBV20-1
cdr3_length: 11
cdr3_aa: CSANSVPEAFF
cdr3_nt: TGCAGTGCTAACTCGGTCCCTGAAGCTTTCTTT

d_call: -
j_call: TRBJ2-2
clone_size: few
v_call: TRBV9
cdr3_length: 15
cdr3_aa: CASSPGAGGTGELFF
cdr3_nt: TGTGCCAGCAGCCCTGGGGCCGGTGGGACCGGGGAGCTGTTTTTT

d_call: -
j_call: TRBJ1-1
clone_size: -
v_call: TRBV5-4
cdr3_length: 14
cdr3_aa: CASRSDSMNTEAFF
cdr3_nt: TGTGCCAGCAGATCAGACAGTATGAACACTGAAGCTTTCTTT

d_call: -
j_call: TRBJ2-2
clone_size: -
v_call: TRBV28
cdr3_length: 17
cdr3_aa: CASSFFVGLDYTGELFF
cdr3_nt: TGTGCCAGCAGTTTTTTTGTGGGACTGGACTACACCGGGGAGCTGTTTTTT

d_call: -
j_call: TRBJ1-5
clone_size: few
v_call: TRBV19
cdr3_length: 14
cdr3_aa: CASSPRLGNQPQHF
cdr3_nt: TGTGCCAGTAGTCCGAGGCTTGGCAATCAGCCCCAGCATTTT

d_call: TRBD1
j_call: TRBJ1-4
clone_size: -
v_call: TRBV2
cdr3_length: 15
cdr3_aa: CASRTQGSTNEKLFF
cdr3_nt: TGTGCCAGCAGGACACAGGGGAGCACTAATGAAAAACTGTTTTTT

d_call: -
j_call: TRBJ2-6
clone_size: -
v_call: TRBV7-8
cdr3_length: 14
cdr3_aa: CASGDRSGANVLTF
cdr3_nt: TGTGCCAGCGGAGACAGATCTGGGGCCAACGTCCTGACTTTC

d_call: TRBD1
j_call: TRBJ1-5
clone_size: -
v_call: TRBV15
cdr3_length: 16
cdr3_aa: CATSRGGQGGNQPQHF
cdr3_nt: TGTGCCACCAGCAGAGGAGGACAGGGCGGCAATCAGCCCCAGCATTTT

d_call: -
j_call: TRBJ2-1
clone_size: few
v_call: TRBV28
cdr3_length: 15
cdr3_aa: CASSTQRVSYNEQFF
cdr3_nt: TGTGCCAGCAGTACTCAGCGGGTGTCCTACAATGAGCAGTTCTTC

d_call: -
j_call: TRBJ2-7
clone_size: -
v_call: TRBV6-6
cdr3_length: 14
cdr3_aa: CASSPDSFSYEQYF
cdr3_nt: TGTGCCAGCAGTCCGGACAGCTTCTCCTACGAGCAGTACTTC

d_call: -
j_call: TRBJ2-7
clone_size: -
v_call: TRBV7-2
cdr3_length: 13
cdr3_aa: CASSHRQTYEQYF
cdr3_nt: TGTGCCAGCAGCCACCGACAGACCTACGAGCAGTACTTC